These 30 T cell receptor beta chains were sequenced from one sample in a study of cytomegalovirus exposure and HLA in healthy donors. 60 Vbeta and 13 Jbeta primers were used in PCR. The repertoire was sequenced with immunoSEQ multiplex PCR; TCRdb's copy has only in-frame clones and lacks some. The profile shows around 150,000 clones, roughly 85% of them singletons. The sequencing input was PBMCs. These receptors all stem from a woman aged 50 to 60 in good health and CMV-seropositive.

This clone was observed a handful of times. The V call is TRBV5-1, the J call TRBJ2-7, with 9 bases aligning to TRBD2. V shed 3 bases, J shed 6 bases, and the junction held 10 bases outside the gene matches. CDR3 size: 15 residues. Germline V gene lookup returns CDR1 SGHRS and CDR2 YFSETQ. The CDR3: CASSSSGASQVEQYF. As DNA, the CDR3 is TGCGCCAGCAGCTCTAGCGGGGCTTCTCAGGTCGAGCAGTACTTC.

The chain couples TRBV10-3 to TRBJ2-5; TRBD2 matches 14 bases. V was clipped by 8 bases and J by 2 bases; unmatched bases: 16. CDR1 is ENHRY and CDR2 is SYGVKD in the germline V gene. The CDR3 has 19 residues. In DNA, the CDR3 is TGTGCCATCTCTAAACGACTAGCGGGGGGGACACCCGATCAAGAGACCCAGTACTTC. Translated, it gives CAISKRLAGGTPDQETQYF.

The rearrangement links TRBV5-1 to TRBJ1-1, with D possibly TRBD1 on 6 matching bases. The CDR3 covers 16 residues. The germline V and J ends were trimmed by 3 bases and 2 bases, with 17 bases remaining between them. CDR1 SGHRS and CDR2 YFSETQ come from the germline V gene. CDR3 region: CASSSQGRIPNTEAFF. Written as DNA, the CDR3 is TGCGCCAGCAGCTCACAGGGTAGAATACCTAACACTGAAGCTTTCTTT.

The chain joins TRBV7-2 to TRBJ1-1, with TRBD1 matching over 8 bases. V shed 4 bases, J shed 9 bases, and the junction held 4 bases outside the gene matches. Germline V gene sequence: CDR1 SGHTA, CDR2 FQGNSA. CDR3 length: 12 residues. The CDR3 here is CASSSPRGQAFF. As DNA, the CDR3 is TGTGCCAGCAGCTCCCCCAGGGGGCAAGCTTTCTTT. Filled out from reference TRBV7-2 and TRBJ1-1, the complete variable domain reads GAGVSQSPSNKVTEKGKDVELRCDPISGHTALYWYRQSLGQGLEFLIYFQGNSAPDKSGLPSDRFSAERTGGSVSTLTIQRTQQEDSAVYLCASSSPRGQAFFGQGTRLTVV.

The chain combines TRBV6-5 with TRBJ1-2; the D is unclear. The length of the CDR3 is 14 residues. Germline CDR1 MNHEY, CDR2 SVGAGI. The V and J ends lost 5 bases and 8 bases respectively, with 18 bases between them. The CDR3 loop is CASSPFGPLNGYTF. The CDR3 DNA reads TGTGCCAGCAGTCCCTTTGGCCCCCTTAACGGCTACACCTTC.

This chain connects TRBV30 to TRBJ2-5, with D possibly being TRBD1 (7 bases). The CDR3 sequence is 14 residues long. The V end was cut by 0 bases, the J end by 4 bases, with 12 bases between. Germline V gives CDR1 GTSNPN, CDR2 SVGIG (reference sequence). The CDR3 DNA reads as TGTGCCTGGAGTGTAGGAGGGGGCGGAGAGACCCAGTACTTC. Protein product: CAWSVGGGGETQYF.

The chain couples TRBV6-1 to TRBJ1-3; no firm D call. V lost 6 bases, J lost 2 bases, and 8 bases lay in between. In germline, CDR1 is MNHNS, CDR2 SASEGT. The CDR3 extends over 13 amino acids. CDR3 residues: CASRRRAGNTIYF. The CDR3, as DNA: TGTGCCAGCAGGAGAAGAGCTGGAAACACCATATATTTT.

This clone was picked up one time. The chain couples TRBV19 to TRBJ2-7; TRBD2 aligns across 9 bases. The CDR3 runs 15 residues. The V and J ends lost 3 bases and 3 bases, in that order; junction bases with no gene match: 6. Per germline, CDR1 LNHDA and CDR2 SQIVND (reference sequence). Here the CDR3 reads CASSMTSSGDYEQYF. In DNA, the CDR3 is TGTGCCAGTAGTATGACGTCTAGCGGGGACTACGAGCAGTACTTC.

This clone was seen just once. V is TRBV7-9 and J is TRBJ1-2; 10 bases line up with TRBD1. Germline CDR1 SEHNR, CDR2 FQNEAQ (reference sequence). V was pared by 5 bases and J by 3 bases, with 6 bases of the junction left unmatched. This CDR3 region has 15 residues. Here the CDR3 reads CASSPGTGEYYGYTF. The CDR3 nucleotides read TGTGCCAGCAGCCCCGGGACAGGGGAATACTATGGCTACACCTTC.

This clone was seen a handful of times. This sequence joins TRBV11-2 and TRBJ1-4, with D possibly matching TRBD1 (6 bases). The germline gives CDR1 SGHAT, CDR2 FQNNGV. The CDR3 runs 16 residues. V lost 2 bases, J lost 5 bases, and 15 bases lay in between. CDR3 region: CASSLIGAGVNEKLFF. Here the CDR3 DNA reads TGTGCCAGCAGCTTAATTGGGGCAGGGGTCAATGAAAAACTGTTTTTT.

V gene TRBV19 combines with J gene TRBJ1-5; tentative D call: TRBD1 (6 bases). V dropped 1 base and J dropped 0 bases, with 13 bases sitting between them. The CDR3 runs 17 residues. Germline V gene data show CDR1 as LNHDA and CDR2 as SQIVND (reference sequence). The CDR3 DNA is TGTGCCAGTAGTATAGTGGGGACATTTATTAGCAATCAGCCCCAGCATTTT. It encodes CASSIVGTFISNQPQHF.

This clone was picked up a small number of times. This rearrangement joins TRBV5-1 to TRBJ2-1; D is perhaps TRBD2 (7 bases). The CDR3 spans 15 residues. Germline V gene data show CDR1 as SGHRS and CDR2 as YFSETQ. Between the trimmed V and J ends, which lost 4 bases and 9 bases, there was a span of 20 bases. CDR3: CASSPLSGGGGEQFF. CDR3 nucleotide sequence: TGCGCCAGCAGCCCATTATCTGGGGGAGGGGGTGAGCAGTTCTTC.

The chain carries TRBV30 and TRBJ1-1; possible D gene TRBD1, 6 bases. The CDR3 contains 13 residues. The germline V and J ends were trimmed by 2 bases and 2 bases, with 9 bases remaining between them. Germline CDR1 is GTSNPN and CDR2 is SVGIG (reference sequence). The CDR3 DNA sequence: TGTGCCTGGAGTCGACAGGCAAACACTGAAGCTTTCTTT. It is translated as CAWSRQANTEAFF.

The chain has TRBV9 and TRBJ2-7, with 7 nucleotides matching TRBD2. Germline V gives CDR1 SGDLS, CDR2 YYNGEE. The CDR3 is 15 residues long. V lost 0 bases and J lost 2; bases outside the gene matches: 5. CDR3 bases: TGTGCCAGCAGCGTAGCGGCTAGCGGAGCCTACGAGCAGTACTTC. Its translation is CASSVAASGAYEQYF.

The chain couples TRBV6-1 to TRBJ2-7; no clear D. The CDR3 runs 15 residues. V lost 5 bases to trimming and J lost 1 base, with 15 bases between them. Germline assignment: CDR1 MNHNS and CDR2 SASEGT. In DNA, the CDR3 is TGTGCCAGCAGTACTTCATACAGTAGTTCCTACGAGCAGTACTTC. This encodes CASSTSYSSSYEQYF.

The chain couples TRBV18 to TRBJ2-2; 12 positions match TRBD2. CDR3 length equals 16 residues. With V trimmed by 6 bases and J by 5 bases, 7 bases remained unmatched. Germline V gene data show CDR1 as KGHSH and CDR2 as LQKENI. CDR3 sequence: CASSQATSGGTGELFF. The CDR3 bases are TGTGCCAGCTCGCAAGCGACTAGCGGGGGAACCGGGGAGCTGTTTTTT.

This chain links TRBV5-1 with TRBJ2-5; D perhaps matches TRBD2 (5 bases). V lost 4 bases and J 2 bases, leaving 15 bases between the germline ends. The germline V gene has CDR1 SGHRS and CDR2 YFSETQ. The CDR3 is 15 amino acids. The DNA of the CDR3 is TGCGCCAGCAGCGGAGGAGGCTACAGTCAAGAGACCCAGTACTTC. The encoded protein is CASSGGGYSQETQYF.

CDR3 coding DNA: TGTGCCAGCAGTTACTTCGGGGTAGGCGAGCAGTACTTC. This codes for CASSYFGVGEQYF. The rearrangement joins TRBV6-5 to TRBJ2-7, with D possibly being TRBD2 (5 bases). The CDR3 has 13 residues. V was clipped by 1 base and J by 6 bases, with 10 bases between them. Germline CDR1 is MNHEY and CDR2 is SVGAGI.

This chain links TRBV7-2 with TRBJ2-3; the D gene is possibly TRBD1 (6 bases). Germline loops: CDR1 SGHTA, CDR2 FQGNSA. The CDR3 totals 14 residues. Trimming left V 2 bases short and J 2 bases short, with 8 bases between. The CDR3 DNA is TGTGCCAGCAGCTTAAGGGGGACCACAGATACGCAGTATTTT. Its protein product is CASSLRGTTDTQYF.

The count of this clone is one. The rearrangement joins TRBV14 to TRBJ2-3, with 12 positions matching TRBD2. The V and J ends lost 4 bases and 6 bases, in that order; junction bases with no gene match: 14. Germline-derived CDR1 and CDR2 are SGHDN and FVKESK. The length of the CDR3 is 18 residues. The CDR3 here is CASSPGLAGTPHRDTQYF. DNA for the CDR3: TGTGCCAGCAGCCCTGGACTAGCGGGGACACCGCACCGGGATACGCAGTATTTT.

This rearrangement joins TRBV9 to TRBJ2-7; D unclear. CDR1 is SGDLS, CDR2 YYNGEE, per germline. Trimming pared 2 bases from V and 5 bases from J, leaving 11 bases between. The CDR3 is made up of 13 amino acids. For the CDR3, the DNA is TGTGCCAGCAGCGTCGCTCAAGCCCACGAGCAGTACTTC. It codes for CASSVAQAHEQYF.

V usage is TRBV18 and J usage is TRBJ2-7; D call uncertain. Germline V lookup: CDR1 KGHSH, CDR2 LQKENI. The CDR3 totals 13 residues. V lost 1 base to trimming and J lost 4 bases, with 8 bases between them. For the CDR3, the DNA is TGTGCCAGCTCACCACTTAGTGGTTACGAGCAGTACTTC. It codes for CASSPLSGYEQYF. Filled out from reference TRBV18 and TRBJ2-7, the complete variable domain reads NAGVMQNPRHLVRRRGQEARLRCSPMKGHSHVYWYRQLPEEGLKFMVYLQKENIIDESGMPKERFSAEFPKEGPSILRIQQVVRGDSAAYFCASSPLSGYEQYFGPGTRLTVT.

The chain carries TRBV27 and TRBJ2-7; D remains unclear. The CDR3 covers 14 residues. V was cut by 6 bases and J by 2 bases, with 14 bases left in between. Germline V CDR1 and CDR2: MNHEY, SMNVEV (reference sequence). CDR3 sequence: CASSSPLPPYEQYF. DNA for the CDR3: TGTGCCAGCAGCTCCCCCCTACCACCCTACGAGCAGTACTTC.

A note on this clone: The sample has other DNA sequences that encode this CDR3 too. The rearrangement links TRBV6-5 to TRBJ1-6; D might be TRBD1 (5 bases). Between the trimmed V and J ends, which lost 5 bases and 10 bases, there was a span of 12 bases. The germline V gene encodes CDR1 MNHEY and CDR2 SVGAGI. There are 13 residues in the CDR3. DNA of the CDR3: TGTGCCAGCAGTGGTTTCAGGGAATCACCCCTCCACTTT. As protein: CASSGFRESPLHF.

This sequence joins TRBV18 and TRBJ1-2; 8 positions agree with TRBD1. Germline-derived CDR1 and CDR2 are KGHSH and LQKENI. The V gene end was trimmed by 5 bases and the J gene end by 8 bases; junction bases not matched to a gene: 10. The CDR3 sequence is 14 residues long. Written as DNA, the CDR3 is TGTGCCAGCTCAACCGGACAGGGCATAGAGGGCTACACCTTC. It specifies CASSTGQGIEGYTF.

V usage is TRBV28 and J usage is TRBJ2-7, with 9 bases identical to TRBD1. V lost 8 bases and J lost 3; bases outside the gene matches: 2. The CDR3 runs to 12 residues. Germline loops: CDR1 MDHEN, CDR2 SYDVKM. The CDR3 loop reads CASRDRVYEQYF. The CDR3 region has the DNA TGTGCCAGCCGGGACAGGGTCTACGAGCAGTACTTC.

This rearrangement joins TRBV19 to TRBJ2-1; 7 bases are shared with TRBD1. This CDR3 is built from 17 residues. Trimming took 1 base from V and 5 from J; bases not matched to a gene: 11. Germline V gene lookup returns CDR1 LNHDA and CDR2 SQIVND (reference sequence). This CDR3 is CASSIVFPGTDDNEQFF. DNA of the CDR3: TGTGCCAGTAGTATAGTCTTCCCGGGGACAGACGACAATGAGCAGTTCTTC.

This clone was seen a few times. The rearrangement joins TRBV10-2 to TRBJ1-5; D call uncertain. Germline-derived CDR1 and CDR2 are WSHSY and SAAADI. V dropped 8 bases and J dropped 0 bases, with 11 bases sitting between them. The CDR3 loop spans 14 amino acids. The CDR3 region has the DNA TGCGCCAGCCGTTCGGGTAATAGCAATCAGCCCCAGCATTTT. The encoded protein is CASRSGNSNQPQHF.

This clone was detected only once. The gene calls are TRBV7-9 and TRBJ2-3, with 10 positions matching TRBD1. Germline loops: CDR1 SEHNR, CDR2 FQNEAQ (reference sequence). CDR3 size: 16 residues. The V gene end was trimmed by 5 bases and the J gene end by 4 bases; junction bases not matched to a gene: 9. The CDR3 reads CASSKDRGSFADTQYF. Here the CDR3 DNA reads TGTGCCAGCAGCAAGGACAGGGGGAGTTTTGCAGATACGCAGTATTTT.

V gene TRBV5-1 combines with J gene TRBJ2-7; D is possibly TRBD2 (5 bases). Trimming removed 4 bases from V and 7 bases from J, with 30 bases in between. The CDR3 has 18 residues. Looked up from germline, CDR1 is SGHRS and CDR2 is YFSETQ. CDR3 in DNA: TGCGCCAGCAGCGGAGGCCCCTTAAGAGCGACCCCACGGGATGAGCAGTACTTC. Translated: CASSGGPLRATPRDEQYF.